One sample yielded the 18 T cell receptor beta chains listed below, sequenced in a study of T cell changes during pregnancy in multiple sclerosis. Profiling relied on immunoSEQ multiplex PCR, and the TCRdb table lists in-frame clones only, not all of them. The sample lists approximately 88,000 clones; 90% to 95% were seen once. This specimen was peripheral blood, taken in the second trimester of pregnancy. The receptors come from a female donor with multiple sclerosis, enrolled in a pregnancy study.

CDR3 DNA: TGTGCCAGCAGCTTAAAGGGGCGTGGATACAATGAGCAGTTCTTC. Protein product: CASSLKGRGYNEQFF. The chain is built from TRBV7-6 and TRBJ2-1; possibly TRBD1 for D (5 bases). There are 15 residues in the CDR3. V was clipped by 2 bases and J by 4 bases, with 12 bases between them. The germline V gene encodes CDR1 SGHVS and CDR2 FNYEAQ.

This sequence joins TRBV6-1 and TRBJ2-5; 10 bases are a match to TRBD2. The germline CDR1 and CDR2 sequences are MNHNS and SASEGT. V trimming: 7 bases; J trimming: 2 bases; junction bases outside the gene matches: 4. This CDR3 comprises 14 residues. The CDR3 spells CASKAGGPQETQYF. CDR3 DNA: TGTGCCAGCAAAGCGGGAGGGCCGCAAGAGACCCAGTACTTC.

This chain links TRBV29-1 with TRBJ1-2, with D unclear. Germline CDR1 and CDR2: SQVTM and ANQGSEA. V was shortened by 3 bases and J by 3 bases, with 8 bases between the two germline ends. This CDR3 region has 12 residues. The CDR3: CSVDRSDYGYTF. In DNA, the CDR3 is TGCAGCGTTGATAGGAGCGACTATGGCTACACCTTC.

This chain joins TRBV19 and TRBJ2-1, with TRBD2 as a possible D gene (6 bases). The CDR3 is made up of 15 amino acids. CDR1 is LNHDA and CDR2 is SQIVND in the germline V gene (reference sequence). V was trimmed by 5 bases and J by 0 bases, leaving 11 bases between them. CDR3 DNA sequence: TGTGCCAGTAGTCCAGGACTAAGCTCCTACAATGAGCAGTTCTTC. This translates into CASSPGLSSYNEQFF.

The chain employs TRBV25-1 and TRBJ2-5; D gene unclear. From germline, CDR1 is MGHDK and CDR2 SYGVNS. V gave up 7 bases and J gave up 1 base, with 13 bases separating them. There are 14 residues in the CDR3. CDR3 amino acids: CASNPSPGQETQYF. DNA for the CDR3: TGTGCCAGCAACCCCAGTCCAGGCCAAGAGACCCAGTACTTC. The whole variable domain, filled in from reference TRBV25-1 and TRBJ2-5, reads EADIYQTPRYLVIGTGKKITLECSQTMGHDKMYWYQQDPGMELHLIHYSYGVNSTEKGDLSSESTVSRIRTEHFPLTLESARPSHTSQYLCASNPSPGQETQYFGPGTRLLVL.

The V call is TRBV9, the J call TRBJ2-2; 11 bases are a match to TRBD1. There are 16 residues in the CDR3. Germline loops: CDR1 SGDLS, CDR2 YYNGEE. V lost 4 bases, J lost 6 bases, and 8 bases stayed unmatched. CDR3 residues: CASSPRGQGVAGELFF. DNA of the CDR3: TGTGCCAGCAGCCCTCGGGGACAGGGGGTCGCCGGGGAGCTGTTTTTT.

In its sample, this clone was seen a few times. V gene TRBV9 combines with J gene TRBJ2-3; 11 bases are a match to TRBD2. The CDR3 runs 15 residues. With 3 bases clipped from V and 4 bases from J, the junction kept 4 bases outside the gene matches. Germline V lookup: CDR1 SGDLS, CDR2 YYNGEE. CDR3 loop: CASSASGRLPDTQYF. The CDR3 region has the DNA TGTGCCAGCAGCGCTAGCGGGAGGCTCCCAGATACGCAGTATTTT.

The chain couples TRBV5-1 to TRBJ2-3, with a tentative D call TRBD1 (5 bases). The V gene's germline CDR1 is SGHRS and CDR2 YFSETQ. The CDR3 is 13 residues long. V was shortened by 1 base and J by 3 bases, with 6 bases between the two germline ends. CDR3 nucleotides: TGCGCCAGCAGCTTGCCAGGGACAGATACGCAGTATTTT. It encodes CASSLPGTDTQYF. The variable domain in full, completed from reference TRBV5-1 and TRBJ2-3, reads KAGVTQTPRYLIKTRGQQVTLSCSPISGHRSVSWYQQTPGQGLQFLFEYFSETQRNKGNFPGRFSGRQFSNSRSEMNVSTLELGDSALYLCASSLPGTDTQYFGPGTRLTVL.

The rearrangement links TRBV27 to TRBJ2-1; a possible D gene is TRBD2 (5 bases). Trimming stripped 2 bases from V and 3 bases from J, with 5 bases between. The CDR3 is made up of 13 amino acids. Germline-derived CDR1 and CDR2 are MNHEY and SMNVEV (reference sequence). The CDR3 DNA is TGTGCCAGCAGTTTAGCGGGCTACAATGAGCAGTTCTTC. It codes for CASSLAGYNEQFF.

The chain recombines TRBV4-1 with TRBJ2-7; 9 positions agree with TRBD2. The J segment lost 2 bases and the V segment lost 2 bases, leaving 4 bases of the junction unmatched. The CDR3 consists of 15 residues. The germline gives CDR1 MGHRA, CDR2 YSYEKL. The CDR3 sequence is CASSQLAGATYEQYF. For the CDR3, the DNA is TGCGCCAGCAGCCAATTAGCGGGAGCAACCTACGAGCAGTACTTC.

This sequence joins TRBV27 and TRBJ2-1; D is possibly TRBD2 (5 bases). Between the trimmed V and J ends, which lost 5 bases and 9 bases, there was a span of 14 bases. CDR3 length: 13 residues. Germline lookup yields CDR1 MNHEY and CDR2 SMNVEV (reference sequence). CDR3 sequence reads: CASSMDSALEQFF. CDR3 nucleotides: TGTGCCAGCAGTATGGACTCTGCTCTTGAGCAGTTCTTC.

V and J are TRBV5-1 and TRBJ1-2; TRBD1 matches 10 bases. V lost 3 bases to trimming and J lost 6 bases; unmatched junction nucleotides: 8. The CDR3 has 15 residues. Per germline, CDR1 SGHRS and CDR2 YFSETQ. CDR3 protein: CASSYRDRGRDGYTF. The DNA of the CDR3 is TGCGCCAGCAGCTACCGGGACAGGGGACGGGATGGCTACACCTTC.

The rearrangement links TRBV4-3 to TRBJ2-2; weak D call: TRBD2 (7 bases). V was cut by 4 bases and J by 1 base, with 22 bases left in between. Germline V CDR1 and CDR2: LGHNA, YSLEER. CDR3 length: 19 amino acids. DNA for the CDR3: TGCGCCAGCAGCCGCTTAACCGGGGGGCTTAGCGGGAACACCGGGGAGCTGTTTTTT. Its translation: CASSRLTGGLSGNTGELFF.

The CDR3 sequence: CASSLGWDRVTEAFF. The CDR3 coding sequence is TGTGCCAGCAGCTTAGGTTGGGACAGGGTGACTGAAGCTTTCTTT. The V and J genes are TRBV7-2 and TRBJ1-1; 9 positions match TRBD1. The CDR3 runs to 15 residues. Trimming removed 1 base from V and 5 bases from J; junction bases left unmatched: 5. The germline gives CDR1 SGHTA, CDR2 FQGNSA.

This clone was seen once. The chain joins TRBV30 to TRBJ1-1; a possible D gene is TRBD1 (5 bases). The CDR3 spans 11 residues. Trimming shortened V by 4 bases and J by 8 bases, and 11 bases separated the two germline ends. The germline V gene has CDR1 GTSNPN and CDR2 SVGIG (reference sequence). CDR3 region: CAWKWRQEAFF. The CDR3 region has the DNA TGTGCCTGGAAATGGCGACAGGAAGCTTTCTTT.

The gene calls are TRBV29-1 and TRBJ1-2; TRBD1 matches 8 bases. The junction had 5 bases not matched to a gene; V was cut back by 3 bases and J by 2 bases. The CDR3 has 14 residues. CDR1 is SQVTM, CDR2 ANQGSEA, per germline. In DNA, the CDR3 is TGCAGCGTTGACTCGACAGGGGCGAACTATGGCTACACCTTC. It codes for CSVDSTGANYGYTF.

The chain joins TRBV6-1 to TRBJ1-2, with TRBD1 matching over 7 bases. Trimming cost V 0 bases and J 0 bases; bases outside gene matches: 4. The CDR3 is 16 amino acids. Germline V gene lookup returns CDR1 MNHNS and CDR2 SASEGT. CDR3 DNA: TGTGCCAGCAGTGAAGCTCCCGGGACAGCTAACTATGGCTACACCTTC. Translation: CASSEAPGTANYGYTF.

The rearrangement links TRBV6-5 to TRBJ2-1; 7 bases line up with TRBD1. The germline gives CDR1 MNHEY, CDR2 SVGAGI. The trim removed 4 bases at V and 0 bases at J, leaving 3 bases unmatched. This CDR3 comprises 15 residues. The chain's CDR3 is CASSFRDSSYNEQFF. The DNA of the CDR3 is TGTGCCAGCAGTTTCCGGGACAGCTCCTACAATGAGCAGTTCTTC.